One sample yielded the 23 T cell receptor beta chains listed below, sequenced in a study of cytomegalovirus exposure and HLA in healthy donors. With 60 Vbeta and 13 Jbeta primers, the PCR was carried out. Here immunoSEQ multiplex PCR was the method, and the copy in TCRdb shows in-frame clones only, minus some. The profile shows about 190,000 clones, around 87% of them singletons. The sample comprised PBMCs. The receptors originated from a man younger than 45 in good health and CMV-seronegative.

V gene TRBV5-1 combines with J gene TRBJ1-1; 8 nucleotides agree with TRBD1. The ends lost 0 bases at V and 6 bases at J; junction bases unmatched: 7. This CDR3 contains 15 residues. The germline V gene has CDR1 SGHRS and CDR2 YFSETQ. The CDR3 DNA reads TGCGCCAGCAGCTTGGACTTCAGGGGGCAATCTGAAGCTTTCTTT. It is translated as CASSLDFRGQSEAFF.

The chain is built from TRBV27 and TRBJ2-7; 8 bases are shared with TRBD1. With 6 bases clipped from V and 2 bases from J, the junction kept 3 bases outside the gene matches. Germline V CDR1 and CDR2: MNHEY, SMNVEV (reference sequence). The CDR3 has 13 residues. CDR3 protein: CASSRQGPYEQYF. Written as DNA, the CDR3 is TGTGCCAGCAGCCGACAGGGGCCCTACGAGCAGTACTTC.

In DNA, the CDR3 is TGCGCCACCGCACAGGTCGTAGGTCAGCCCCAGCATTTT. This translates into CATAQVVGQPQHF. V usage is TRBV23-1 and J usage is TRBJ1-5, with a tentative D call TRBD1 (5 bases). TRBV23-1 is recorded as an ORF, its role being uncertain. This CDR3 is built from 13 residues. The V and J ends lost 10 bases and 6 bases respectively, with 16 bases between them.

The sample holds a few counts of this clone. The chain joins TRBV19 to TRBJ2-3; TRBD2 matches at 7 bases. This CDR3 region has 14 residues. V was clipped by 4 bases and J by 4 bases; unmatched bases: 5. CDR1 is LNHDA and CDR2 is SQIVND in the germline V gene (reference sequence). CDR3: CASSRLAAADTQYF. The CDR3 DNA reads as TGTGCCAGTAGTAGGCTAGCGGCTGCAGATACGCAGTATTTT.

This clone was detected only a few times. The rearrangement uses TRBV4-1 and TRBJ2-1; 10 positions match TRBD2. Germline assignment: CDR1 MGHRA and CDR2 YSYEKL. V lost 5 bases and J lost 0; bases outside the gene matches: 4. The CDR3 totals 16 residues. The CDR3 region has the DNA TGCGCCAGCAGCTTGAGCGGGGGGGGCTCCTACAATGAGCAGTTCTTC. This sequence encodes CASSLSGGGSYNEQFF.

This sequence joins TRBV20-1 and TRBJ2-1, with D uncertain. The V gene lost 1 base and the J gene lost 7 bases, with 5 bases spanning the gap. Germline V lookup: CDR1 DFQATT, CDR2 SNEGSKA (reference sequence). The CDR3 length is 11 residues. CDR3 coding DNA: TGCAGTGCTAGAGTTCTTAATGAGCAGTTCTTC. Amino acids: CSARVLNEQFF.

In DNA, the CDR3 is TGCGCCAGCAGACCGGGGATTAATATGCATACGCAGTATTTT. Translation gives CASRPGINMHTQYF. The chain couples TRBV4-1 to TRBJ2-3, with a possible D match to TRBD2 (5 bases). The germline V gene encodes CDR1 MGHRA and CDR2 YSYEKL. Trimming stripped 6 bases from V and 7 bases from J, with 17 bases between. The CDR3 runs to 14 residues.

The gene calls are TRBV6-6 and TRBJ1-1; TRBD1 is a possible D gene (6 bases). This CDR3 is 14 amino acids long. With 4 bases removed from V and 5 bases from J, the gap between germline ends came to 14 bases. The germline V gene has CDR1 MNHNY and CDR2 SVGAGI (reference sequence). The CDR3 DNA is TGTGCCAGCAGTTTCGGGGGGGGCGCGACTGAAGCTTTCTTT. It codes for CASSFGGGATEAFF.

This clone came up a few times. The rearrangement joins TRBV4-2 to TRBJ2-6, with D perhaps matching TRBD2 (6 bases). With 0 bases removed from V and 1 base from J, the gap between germline ends came to 7 bases. The germline V gene has CDR1 LGHNA and CDR2 YNFKEQ. The length of the CDR3 is 16 residues. The CDR3 loop is CASSQEGGSGANVLTF. The CDR3 nucleotides are TGTGCCAGCAGCCAAGAGGGGGGTTCTGGGGCCAACGTCCTGACTTTC.

The chain carries TRBV29-1 and TRBJ1-2, with 8 nucleotides matching TRBD1. Germline loops: CDR1 SQVTM, CDR2 ANQGSEA. The CDR3 is made up of 11 amino acids. V lost 5 bases and J lost 8; bases outside the gene matches: 4. In DNA, the CDR3 is TGCAGCGTTTTGACAGGGGACGGCTACACCTTC. Its translation: CSVLTGDGYTF.

V gene TRBV19 combines with J gene TRBJ2-3, with 9 bases fitting TRBD1. This CDR3 has 16 residues. Germline-derived CDR1 and CDR2 are LNHDA and SQIVND (reference sequence). J gave up 2 bases and V 7 bases, and 10 bases lay outside the gene matches. In DNA, the CDR3 is TGTGCCAGTACCCAATTGACAGGGGGACTCACAGATACGCAGTATTTT. Residues: CASTQLTGGLTDTQYF.

The chain employs TRBV19 and TRBJ2-7; 7 bases line up with TRBD2. Per germline, CDR1 LNHDA and CDR2 SQIVND (reference sequence). Germline trimming cut 2 bases from V and 9 bases from J; bases unmatched to any gene: 13. This CDR3 spans 15 amino acids. CDR3 sequence: CASSINGRDRGWQYF. In nucleotides, the CDR3 is TGTGCCAGTAGTATAAATGGGAGGGACCGAGGTTGGCAGTACTTC.

The chain has TRBV5-6 and TRBJ1-1, with 7 bases identical to TRBD1. This CDR3 contains 14 residues. The V segment lost 7 bases and the J segment 6 bases; nucleotides outside the gene matches: 12. CDR1 and CDR2 from the germline V gene are SGHDT and YYEEEE. In nucleotides, the CDR3 is TGTGCCAGCGTCTCAGGGGGGTACGGCCCTGAAGCTTTCTTT. Encoded protein: CASVSGGYGPEAFF.

The sample holds one count of this clone. The chain joins TRBV28 to TRBJ1-5; D ambiguous. CDR1 is MDHEN and CDR2 is SYDVKM in the germline V gene. This CDR3 has 20 amino acids. Trimming removed 5 bases at V and 1 base at J, with 27 bases between. In DNA, the CDR3 is TGTGCCAGCAGTCCCACCCGCATACGGGGAATTATTATGAGCAATCAGCCCCAGCATTTT. Its translation is CASSPTRIRGIIMSNQPQHF. The whole variable domain, filled in from reference TRBV28 and TRBJ1-5, reads DVKVTQSSRYLVKRTGEKVFLECVQDMDHENMFWYRQDPGLGLRLIYFSYDVKMKEKGDIPEGYSVSREKKERFSLILESASTNQTSMYLCASSPTRIRGIIMSNQPQHFGDGTRLSIL.

This clone was seen just once. This chain connects TRBV4-1 to TRBJ2-7; D perhaps matches TRBD1 (6 bases). The V and J ends lost 4 bases and 5 bases respectively, with 9 bases between them. From germline, CDR1 is MGHRA and CDR2 YSYEKL. The CDR3 extends over 12 amino acids. CDR3 nucleotides: TGCGCCAGCAGCCCAGGGGTTCACGAGCAGTACTTC. Protein product: CASSPGVHEQYF.

This clone was observed a single time. This chain uses TRBV18 with TRBJ1-1; 8 positions match TRBD1. This CDR3 region has 15 residues. Germline V gene lookup returns CDR1 KGHSH and CDR2 LQKENI. V shed 0 bases, J shed 7 bases, and the junction held 7 bases outside the gene matches. The CDR3 reads CASSPPSRGRVEAFF. CDR3 coding DNA: TGTGCCAGCTCACCACCGAGCAGGGGGCGGGTTGAAGCTTTCTTT.

The chain employs TRBV18 and TRBJ1-5; possible D gene TRBD1, 6 bases. The CDR3 sequence is 14 residues long. Trimming took off 3 bases at V and 1 base at J, with 7 bases between the two ends. Germline lookup yields CDR1 KGHSH and CDR2 LQKENI. This chain's CDR3 is CASSPDRSNQPQHF. CDR3 DNA sequence: TGTGCCAGCTCACCCGACAGGAGCAATCAGCCCCAGCATTTT.

The rearrangement joins TRBV6-5 to TRBJ1-1; unclear D gene. This CDR3 has 13 amino acids. The V gene lost 0 bases and the J gene lost 2 bases, with 4 bases spanning the gap. CDR1 and CDR2 from the germline V gene are MNHEY and SVGAGI. DNA of the CDR3: TGTGCCAGCAGTTACTCAGCAAACACTGAAGCTTTCTTT. It translates to CASSYSANTEAFF.

CDR3 protein: CAWSATGDGNTIYF. The DNA of the CDR3 is TGTGCCTGGAGCGCCACAGGGGACGGAAACACCATATATTTT. The chain links TRBV30 to TRBJ1-3; 7 bases agree with TRBD1. Unmatched junction bases numbered 6, after V lost 3 bases and J lost 4 bases. The CDR3 runs 14 residues. Germline lookup yields CDR1 GTSNPN and CDR2 SVGIG (reference sequence).

This clone was counted once. The V gene is TRBV4-1, the J gene TRBJ2-5; a weak D match, TRBD1 (6 bases). The CDR3 sequence is 14 residues long. The germline CDR1 and CDR2 sequences are MGHRA and YSYEKL. V was pared by 5 bases and J by 1 base, with 11 bases between. The DNA of the CDR3 is TGCGCCAGCAGCACCGAGGGGGTCCAAGAGACCCAGTACTTC. Protein product: CASSTEGVQETQYF.

The chain couples TRBV29-1 to TRBJ1-2; D may be TRBD1 (5 bases). The germline V gene encodes CDR1 SQVTM and CDR2 ANQGSEA. V shed 4 bases and J shed 6 bases, with 9 bases lying between them. This CDR3 is 11 amino acids long. The CDR3 is CSVGRDHGYTF. The CDR3 DNA reads TGCAGCGTTGGGCGGGACCATGGCTACACCTTC.

The chain links TRBV7-9 to TRBJ1-2; D may be TRBD1 (5 bases). This CDR3 comprises 15 residues. Deletions cut 0 bases from V and 4 bases from J, with 12 bases between. Germline assignment: CDR1 SEHNR and CDR2 FQNEAQ (reference sequence). The DNA of the CDR3 is TGTGCCAGCAGCTTAGCGCTATCGACAGTCTATGGCTACACCTTC. Its protein product is CASSLALSTVYGYTF.

This chain links TRBV6-1 with TRBJ2-7; a weak D match, TRBD1 (5 bases). Germline CDR1 is MNHNS and CDR2 is SASEGT. The CDR3 runs 15 residues. V was shortened by 4 bases and J by 2 bases, with 15 bases between the two germline ends. The CDR3 DNA is TGTGCCAGCAGTGCTTCAAACAGGCGCACCTACGAGCAGTACTTC. Translation gives CASSASNRRTYEQYF.